Listed below are T cell receptor beta chains from one sample, sequenced in a study of blood T cell repertoires in COVID-19. The method was immunoSEQ multiplex PCR; TCRdb's version includes in-frame clones alone and lacks a portion of them. The table has 250,000 to 350,000 clones, roughly 88% seen once. Sample: PBMCs or T cells enriched from blood (not recorded which). All receptors come from a woman in her 30s who had recovered from COVID-19. CDR3s include the opening cysteine and the closing phenylalanine or tryptophan. D genes are given only for firm matches. Rows give clone size only sometimes, using once, few, many, or a class for an expanded clone.

NA	TRBV10-3	NA	TRBJ1-2	CAISAAERDGYTF	TGTGCCATCAGTGCGGCGGAGCGGGATGGCTACACCTTC
TRBD1	TRBV18	NA	TRBJ1-3	CASSLGTAGAGTTIYF	TGTGCCAGCTCACTCGGGACAGCCGGAGCTGGAACCACCATATATTTT
NA	TRBV7-9	NA	TRBJ2-7	CASSLWTGGEEEQYF	TGTGCCAGCAGCTTATGGACAGGCGGGGAAGAAGAGCAGTACTTC
NA	TRBV28	few	TRBJ1-5	CASSFEENQPQHF	TGTGCCAGCAGTTTTGAGGAAAATCAGCCCCAGCATTTT
TRBD1	TRBV5-1	NA	TRBJ1-4	CASSFGQGSEKLFF	TGCGCCAGCAGCTTTGGACAGGGGAGTGAAAAACTGTTTTTT
TRBD1	TRBV9	few	TRBJ1-1	CASSVASVQTGGAFF	TGTGCCAGCAGCGTAGCTTCTGTTCAGACAGGGGGAGCTTTCTTT
NA	TRBV10-2	NA	TRBJ2-1	CASSLTGFDEQFF	TGCGCCAGCAGTCTGACGGGGTTCGATGAGCAGTTCTTC
TRBD1	TRBV11-3	once	TRBJ1-1	CASSLDQGVRTEAFF	TGTGCCAGCAGCTTAGACCAGGGGGTTAGGACTGAAGCTTTCTTT
NA	TRBV11-2	few	TRBJ1-1	CASSLLSTEAFF	TGTGCCAGCAGCTTACTCAGTACTGAAGCTTTCTTT
TRBD2	TRBV27	NA	TRBJ2-1	CASGGAYNEQFF	TGTGCCTCGGGGGGAGCCTACAATGAGCAGTTCTTC
NA	TRBV2	NA	TRBJ1-1	CASSEAGKNTEAFF	TGTGCCAGCAGTGAGGCAGGGAAGAACACTGAAGCTTTCTTT
NA	TRBV13	NA	TRBJ2-1	CASSFLFRSNEQFF	TGTGCCAGCAGCTTCCTTTTCCGTAGCAATGAGCAGTTCTTC
NA	TRBV6-1	NA	TRBJ1-5	CASSEAFGGSASQPQHF	TGTGCCAGCAGTGAAGCATTCGGCGGCTCAGCAAGTCAGCCCCAGCATTTT
NA	TRBV6-5	NA	TRBJ2-3	CASSYPAGADTQYF	TGTGCCAGCAGTTACCCGGCGGGCGCAGATACGCAGTATTTT
NA	TRBV6-6	NA	TRBJ2-7	CASSPRGFYDEQYF	TGTGCCAGCAGCCCCAGGGGATTTTATGACGAGCAGTACTTC